The 4 T cell receptor beta chains listed next were all sequenced from one sample in a study of Tregs in tolerant kidney transplant recipients. Mixed chimerism was transient after nonmyeloablative marrow transplants from related graft donors. Sequencing used immunoSEQ multiplex PCR; TCRdb keeps in-frame clones, though not all of them. Altogether around 61,000 clones are present, over 75% being singletons, with the ten largest covering 3.8%. This material consisted of CD4+ T cells from blood (PBMCs), taken 6 months after the transplant. These receptor sequences come from a human patient who received a combined kidney and bone marrow transplant. The T cells may partly be graft donor cells.

The gene calls are TRBV4-1 and TRBJ1-1, with 8 bases lining up with TRBD1. After removal of 3 bases from V and 10 bases from J, the junction contained 4 bases not matched to a gene. Germline V gives CDR1 MGHRA, CDR2 YSYEKL. This CDR3 region has 12 residues. The CDR3 protein is CASSQTGVRAFF. The CDR3 nucleotides read TGCGCCAGCAGCCAGACAGGGGTGCGAGCTTTCTTT.

The chain couples TRBV29-1 to TRBJ2-5; 13 bases align to TRBD2. Germline V gives CDR1 SQVTM, CDR2 ANQGSEA. The CDR3 is made up of 15 amino acids. Trimming took 6 bases from V and 5 from J; bases not matched to a gene: 9. The CDR3 DNA sequence: TGCAGCGTAAATAACCCGACTAGCGGGGGGGAGACCCAGTACTTC. Translated, it gives CSVNNPTSGGETQYF.

The V and J genes are TRBV19 and TRBJ2-7, with TRBD1 matching 7 bases. V was clipped by 4 bases and J by 0 bases; unmatched bases: 3. CDR1 LNHDA and CDR2 SQIVND come from the germline V gene (reference sequence). The CDR3 runs 14 residues. CDR3 bases: TGTGCCAGTAGTACAGGGGGAAGCTCCTACGAGCAGTACTTC. Protein product: CASSTGGSSYEQYF.

This chain uses TRBV5-1 with TRBJ2-3; 11 nucleotides align to TRBD2. The germline V gene has CDR1 SGHRS and CDR2 YFSETQ. Trimming at V came to 1 base and at J to 3 bases, leaving 4 bases not matched to a gene. The CDR3 has 16 residues. The CDR3 DNA reads TGCGCCAGCAGCTTGAGACTAGCGGGGCGGACAGATACGCAGTATTTT. Its protein product is CASSLRLAGRTDTQYF.